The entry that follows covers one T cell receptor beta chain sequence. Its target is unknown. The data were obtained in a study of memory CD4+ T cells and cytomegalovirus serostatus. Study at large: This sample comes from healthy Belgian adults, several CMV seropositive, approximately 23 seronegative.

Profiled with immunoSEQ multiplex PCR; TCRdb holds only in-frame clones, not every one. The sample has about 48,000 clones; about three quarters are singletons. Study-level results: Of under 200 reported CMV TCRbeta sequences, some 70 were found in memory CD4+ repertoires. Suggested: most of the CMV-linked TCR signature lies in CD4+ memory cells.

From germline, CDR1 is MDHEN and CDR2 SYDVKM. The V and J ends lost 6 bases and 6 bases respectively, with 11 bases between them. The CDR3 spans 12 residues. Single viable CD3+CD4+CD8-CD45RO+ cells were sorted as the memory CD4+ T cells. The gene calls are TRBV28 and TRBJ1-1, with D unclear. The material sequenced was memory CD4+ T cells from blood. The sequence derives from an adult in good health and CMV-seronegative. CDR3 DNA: TGTGCCAGCAGCCCCCAGATTCCTGAAGCTTTCTTT. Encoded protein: CASSPQIPEAFF. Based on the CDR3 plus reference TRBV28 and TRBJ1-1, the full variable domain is DVKVTQSSRYLVKRTGEKVFLECVQDMDHENMFWYRQDPGLGLRLIYFSYDVKMKEKGDIPEGYSVSREKKERFSLILESASTNQTSMYLCASSPQIPEAFFGQGTRLTVV.